This T cell receptor (beta chain) was sequenced in a study of T cells after yellow fever vaccination. This CDR3 comprises 14 residues. From germline, CDR1 is MNHNS and CDR2 SASEGT. V was clipped by 6 bases and J by 8 bases; unmatched bases: 10. UMIs were added to TCR cDNA along with a universal primer site when it was made by 5'RACE template switching. One entry per CDR3 protein, called by TCRdb with MiXCR from the 5' RACE reads. The table lists roughly 300,000 distinct CDR3 sequences, 8% to 9.5% of them singletons. This clonotype was counted between two and nine times. The antigen is not known. Study-wide points: Peaking faster, on day 5 versus 15, the secondary response was nonetheless weaker. The study noted that FACS-sorted repertoires could contain abundant clonotypes contaminating from the bulk population.

The input for sequencing was PBMCs, taken 45 days after the first yellow fever vaccination. The TCR was taken from a man aged 18 to 35 who received the YFV17D yellow fever vaccine. The chain recombines TRBV6-1 with TRBJ2-7; 10 bases agree with TRBD1. CDR3 sequence (DNA): TGTGCCAGCAGACCGGGACAGGGGTTTATGAAGCAGTACTTC. Its translation: CASRPGQGFMKQYF.